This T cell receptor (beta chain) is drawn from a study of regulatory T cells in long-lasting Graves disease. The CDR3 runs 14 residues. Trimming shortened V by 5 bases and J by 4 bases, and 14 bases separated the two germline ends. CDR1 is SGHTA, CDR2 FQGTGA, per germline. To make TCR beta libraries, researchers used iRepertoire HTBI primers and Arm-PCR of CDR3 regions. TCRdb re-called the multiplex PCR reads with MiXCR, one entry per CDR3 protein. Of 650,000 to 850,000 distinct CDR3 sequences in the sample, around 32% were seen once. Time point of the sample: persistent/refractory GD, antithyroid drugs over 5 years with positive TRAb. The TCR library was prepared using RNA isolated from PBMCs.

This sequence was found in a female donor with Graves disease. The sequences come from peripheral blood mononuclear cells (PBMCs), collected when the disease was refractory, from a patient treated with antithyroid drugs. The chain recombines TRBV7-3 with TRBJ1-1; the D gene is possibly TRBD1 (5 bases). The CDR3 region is CASSQEWGTTEAFF. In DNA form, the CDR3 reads TGTGCCAGCAGCCAAGAGTGGGGGACCACTGAAGCTTTCTTT.